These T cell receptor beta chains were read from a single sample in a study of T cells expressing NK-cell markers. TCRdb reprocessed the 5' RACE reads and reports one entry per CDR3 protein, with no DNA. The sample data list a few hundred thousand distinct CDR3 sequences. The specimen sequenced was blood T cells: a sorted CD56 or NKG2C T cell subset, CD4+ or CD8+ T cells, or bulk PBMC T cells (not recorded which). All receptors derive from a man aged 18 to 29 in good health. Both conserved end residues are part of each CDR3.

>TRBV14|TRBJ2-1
CASTSSPPDSYNEQFF
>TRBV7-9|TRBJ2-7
CASLKTPGSPAYEQYF
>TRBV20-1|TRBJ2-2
CSARDWDRHANTGELFF
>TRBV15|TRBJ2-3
CATSRESTSGRSLDTQYF
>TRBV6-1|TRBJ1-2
CASSPLGASRFNYGYTF
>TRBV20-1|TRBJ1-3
CSASPRVGIGNTIYF
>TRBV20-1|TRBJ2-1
CSASDRKKYNEQFF
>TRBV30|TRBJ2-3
CAWSVPLGLADTDTQYF
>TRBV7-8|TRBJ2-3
CASSLVRGSSTDTQYF
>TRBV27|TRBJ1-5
CASSPPPFFRDPSNQPQHF
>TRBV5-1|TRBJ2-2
CASGQTSVTGELFF
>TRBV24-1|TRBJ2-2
CATSDGGLGELFF
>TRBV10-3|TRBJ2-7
CAIMTPGQGMYEQYF
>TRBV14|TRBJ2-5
CASSRWPGQGQETQYF
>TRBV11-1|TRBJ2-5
CASSLAGLAGGLGKETQYF
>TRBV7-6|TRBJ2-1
CASSSLVSGGYNEQFF
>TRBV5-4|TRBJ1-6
CASSLAGKLDSPLHF
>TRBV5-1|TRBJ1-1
CASSWTGQGSTEAFF
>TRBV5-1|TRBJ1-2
CASRQTDYGYTF
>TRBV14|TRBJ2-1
CASSQGTSGRNEQFF
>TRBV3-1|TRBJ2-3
CASSHTGIPDTQYF
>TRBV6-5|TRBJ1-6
CASRKQGDSPLHF
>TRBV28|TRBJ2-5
CASSSWWRHTLQETQYF